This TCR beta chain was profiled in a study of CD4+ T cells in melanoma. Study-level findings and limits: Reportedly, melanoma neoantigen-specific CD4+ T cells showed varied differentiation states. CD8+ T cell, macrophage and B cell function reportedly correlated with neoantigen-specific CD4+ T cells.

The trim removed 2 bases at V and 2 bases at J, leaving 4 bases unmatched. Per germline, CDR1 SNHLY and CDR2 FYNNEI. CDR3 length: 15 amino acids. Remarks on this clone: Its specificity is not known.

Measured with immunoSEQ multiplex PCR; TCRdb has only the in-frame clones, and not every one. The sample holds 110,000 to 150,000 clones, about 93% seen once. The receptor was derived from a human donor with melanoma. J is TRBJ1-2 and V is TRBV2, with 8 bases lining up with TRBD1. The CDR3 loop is CASSEQGAPNYGYTF. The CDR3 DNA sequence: TGTGCCAGCAGTGAACAGGGGGCGCCGAACTATGGCTACACCTTC.